These 10 T cell receptor beta chains were all obtained from the same sample, sequenced in a study of T cell changes during pregnancy in multiple sclerosis. Here immunoSEQ multiplex PCR was the method, and the copy in TCRdb shows in-frame clones only, minus some. The data show some 110,000 clones, about 90% seen once. Sequencing was performed on peripheral blood, taken in the third trimester of pregnancy. These receptors all come from a female donor with multiple sclerosis, enrolled in a pregnancy study.

The chain joins TRBV5-4 to TRBJ2-1, with a tentative D call TRBD2 (6 bases). The CDR3 length is 13 residues. The V gene lost 2 bases and the J gene lost 6 bases, with 9 bases spanning the gap. Germline CDR1 SGHNT, CDR2 YYREEE (reference sequence). In DNA, the CDR3 is TGTGCCAGCAGCTTCCGACTAGTCAATGAGCAGTTCTTC. Translated, it gives CASSFRLVNEQFF.

J is TRBJ2-4 and V is TRBV11-1; 11 bases line up with TRBD2. Germline assignment: CDR1 SGHAT and CDR2 FQDESV (reference sequence). After removal of 4 bases from V and 3 bases from J, the junction contained 5 bases not matched to a gene. CDR3 length equals 16 residues. This CDR3 is CASSSRLAGSKNIQYF. CDR3 DNA sequence: TGTGCCAGCAGCTCTCGACTAGCGGGGAGCAAAAACATTCAGTACTTC.

The V call is TRBV27, the J call TRBJ2-5, with 10 bases fitting TRBD2. Germline V gene data show CDR1 as MNHEY and CDR2 as SMNVEV (reference sequence). V dropped 2 bases and J dropped 2; count of bases not matched to a gene: 14. There are 19 residues in the CDR3. CDR3 coding DNA: TGTGCCAGCAGTTTAGGGTCCCCTAGCGGGAGCGGAAGGCAAGAGACCCAGTACTTC. It is translated as CASSLGSPSGSGRQETQYF.

This clone appeared a single time. The chain recombines TRBV19 with TRBJ2-1; 7 nucleotides match TRBD2. V lost 3 bases to trimming and J lost 4 bases; unmatched junction nucleotides: 3. The CDR3 loop spans 14 amino acids. CDR1 and CDR2 from the germline V gene are LNHDA and SQIVND (reference sequence). This CDR3 is CASSIQREYNEQFF. The DNA of the CDR3 is TGTGCCAGTAGTATCCAGCGGGAATACAATGAGCAGTTCTTC.

The rearrangement joins TRBV4-1 to TRBJ2-3; TRBD2 matches at 11 bases. The ends lost 0 bases at V and 5 bases at J; junction bases unmatched: 7. Germline V gives CDR1 MGHRA, CDR2 YSYEKL. This CDR3 contains 17 residues. In nucleotides, the CDR3 is TGCGCCAGCAGCCAAGAGGGGGCTAGCGGGAGGAGAGATACGCAGTATTTT. Protein: CASSQEGASGRRDTQYF.

The chain joins TRBV6-5 to TRBJ2-7; D perhaps matches TRBD2 (5 bases). The CDR3 is 13 residues long. V shed 5 bases and J shed 7 bases, with 15 bases lying between them. Germline CDR1 and CDR2: MNHEY and SVGAGI. CDR3 coding DNA: TGTGCCAGCAGTGGCGGACTCAACCCGGAGCAGTACTTC. Protein product: CASSGGLNPEQYF.

This chain joins TRBV19 and TRBJ1-2, with D tentatively TRBD1 (5 bases). This CDR3 contains 14 residues. V dropped 6 bases and J dropped 3 bases, with 14 bases sitting between them. CDR1 is LNHDA and CDR2 is SQIVND in the germline V gene (reference sequence). The CDR3: CASSRTGDHYGYTF. DNA for the CDR3: TGTGCCAGTAGCCGCACGGGGGACCACTATGGCTACACCTTC.

V usage is TRBV10-2 and J usage is TRBJ2-2, with D possibly being TRBD2 (6 bases). Per germline, CDR1 WSHSY and CDR2 SAAADI. CDR3 length: 16 amino acids. With 3 bases removed from V and 3 bases from J, the gap between germline ends came to 14 bases. The CDR3 DNA sequence: TGCGCCAGCAGTGATAGCGGAAAAGGGGACACCGGGGAGCTGTTTTTT. Translated: CASSDSGKGDTGELFF.

This chain connects TRBV5-6 to TRBJ2-5, with D uncertain. In germline, CDR1 is SGHDT, CDR2 YYEEEE. Trimming stripped 1 base from V and 5 bases from J, with 15 bases between. The CDR3 length is 15 residues. CDR3 DNA: TGTGCCAGCAGCTTGCCCCAAGCGAACGGGGAGACCCAGTACTTC. Residues: CASSLPQANGETQYF.

The chain has TRBV6-1 and TRBJ2-7, with 7 nucleotides matching TRBD1. The germline V gene has CDR1 MNHNS and CDR2 SASEGT. The length of the CDR3 is 15 residues. J was trimmed by 1 base and V by 9 bases; bases with no gene match: 12. CDR3 loop: CASRPRGQFSYEQYF. The CDR3 nucleotides read TGTGCCAGTAGACCACGGGGACAGTTTTCCTACGAGCAGTACTTC.